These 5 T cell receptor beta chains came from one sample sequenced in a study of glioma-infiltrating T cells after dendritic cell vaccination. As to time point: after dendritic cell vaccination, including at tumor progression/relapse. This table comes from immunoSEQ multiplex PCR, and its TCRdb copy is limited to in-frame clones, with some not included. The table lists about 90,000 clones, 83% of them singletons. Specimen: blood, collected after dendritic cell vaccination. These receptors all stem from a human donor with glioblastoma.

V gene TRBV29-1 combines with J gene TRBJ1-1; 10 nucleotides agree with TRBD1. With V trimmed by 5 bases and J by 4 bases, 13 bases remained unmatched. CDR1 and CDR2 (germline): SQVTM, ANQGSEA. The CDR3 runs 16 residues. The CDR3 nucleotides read TGCAGCGTTCGATCCGGGACAGGGGAAGGGAGCACTGAAGCTTTCTTT. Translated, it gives CSVRSGTGEGSTEAFF.

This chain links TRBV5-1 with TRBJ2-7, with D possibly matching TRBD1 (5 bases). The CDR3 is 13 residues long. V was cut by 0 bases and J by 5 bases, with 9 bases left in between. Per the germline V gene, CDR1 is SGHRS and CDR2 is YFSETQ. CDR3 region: CASSLAGFDEQYF. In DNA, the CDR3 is TGCGCCAGCAGCTTGGCAGGGTTCGACGAGCAGTACTTC.

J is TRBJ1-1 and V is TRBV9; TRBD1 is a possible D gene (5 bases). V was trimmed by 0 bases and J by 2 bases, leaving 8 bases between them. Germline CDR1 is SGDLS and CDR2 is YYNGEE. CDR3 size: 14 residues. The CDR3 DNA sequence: TGTGCCAGCAGCGTAGACCAGGGAAACACTGAAGCTTTCTTT. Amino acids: CASSVDQGNTEAFF.

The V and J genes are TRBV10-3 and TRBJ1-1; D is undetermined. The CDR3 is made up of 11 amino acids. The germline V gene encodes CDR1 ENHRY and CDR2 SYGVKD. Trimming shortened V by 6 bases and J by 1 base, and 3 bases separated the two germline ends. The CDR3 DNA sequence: TGTGCCATCAGACAGAACACTGAAGCTTTCTTT. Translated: CAIRQNTEAFF.

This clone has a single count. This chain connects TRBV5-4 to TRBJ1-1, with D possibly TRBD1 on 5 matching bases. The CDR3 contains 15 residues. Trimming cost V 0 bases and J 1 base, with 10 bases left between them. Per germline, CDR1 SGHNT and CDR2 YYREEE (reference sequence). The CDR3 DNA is TGTGCCAGCAGCTTGGGTATACAGGAGAACACTGAAGCTTTCTTT. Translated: CASSLGIQENTEAFF.